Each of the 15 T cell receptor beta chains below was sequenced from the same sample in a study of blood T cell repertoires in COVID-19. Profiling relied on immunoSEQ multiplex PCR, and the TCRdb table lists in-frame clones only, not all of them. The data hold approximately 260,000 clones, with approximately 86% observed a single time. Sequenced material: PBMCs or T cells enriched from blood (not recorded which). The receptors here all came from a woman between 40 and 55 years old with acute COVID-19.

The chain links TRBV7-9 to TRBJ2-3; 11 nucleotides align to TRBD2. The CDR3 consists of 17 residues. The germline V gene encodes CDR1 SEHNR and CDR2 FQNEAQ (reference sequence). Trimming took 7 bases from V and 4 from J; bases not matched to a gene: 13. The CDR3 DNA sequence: TGTGCCAGCATTCGAAGGCTGACTAGCGGGAACCCAGATACGCAGTATTTT. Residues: CASIRRLTSGNPDTQYF. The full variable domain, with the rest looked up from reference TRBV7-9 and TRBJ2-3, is DTGVSQNPRHKITKRGQNVTFRCDPISEHNRLYWYRQTLGQGPEFLTYFQNEAQLEKSRLLSDRFSAERPKGSFSTLEIQRTEQGDSAMYLCASIRRLTSGNPDTQYFGPGTRLTVL.

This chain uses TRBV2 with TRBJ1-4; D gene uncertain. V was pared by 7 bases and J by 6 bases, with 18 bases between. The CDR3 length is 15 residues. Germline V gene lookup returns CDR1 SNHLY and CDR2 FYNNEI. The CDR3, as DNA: TGTGCCAGCAAGAGGGAATCGTTGTTGGATGAAAAACTGTTTTTT. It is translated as CASKRESLLDEKLFF.

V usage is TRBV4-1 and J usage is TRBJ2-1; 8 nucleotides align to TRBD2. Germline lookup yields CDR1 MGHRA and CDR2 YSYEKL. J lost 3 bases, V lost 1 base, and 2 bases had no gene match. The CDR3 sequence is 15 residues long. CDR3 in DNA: TGCGCCAGCAGCCAAGTAGGGACTAGCTACAATGAGCAGTTCTTC. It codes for CASSQVGTSYNEQFF.

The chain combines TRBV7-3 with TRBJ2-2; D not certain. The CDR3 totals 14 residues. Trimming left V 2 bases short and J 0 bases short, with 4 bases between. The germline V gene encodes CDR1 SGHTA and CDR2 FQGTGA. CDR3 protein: CASSLGANTGELFF. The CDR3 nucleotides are TGTGCCAGCAGCTTAGGAGCGAACACCGGGGAGCTGTTTTTT.

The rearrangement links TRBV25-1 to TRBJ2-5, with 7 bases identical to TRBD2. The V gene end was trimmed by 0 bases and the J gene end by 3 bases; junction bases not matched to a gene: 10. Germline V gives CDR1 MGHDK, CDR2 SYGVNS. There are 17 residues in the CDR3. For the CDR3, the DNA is TGTGCCAGCAGTGAATACGGAGGGGAGGGAGATGAAGAGACCCAGTACTTC. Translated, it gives CASSEYGGEGDEETQYF.

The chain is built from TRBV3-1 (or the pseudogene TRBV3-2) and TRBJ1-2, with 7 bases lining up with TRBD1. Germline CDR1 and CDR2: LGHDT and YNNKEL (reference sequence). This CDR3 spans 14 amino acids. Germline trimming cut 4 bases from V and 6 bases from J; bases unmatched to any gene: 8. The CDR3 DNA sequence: TGTGCCAGCAGCCCAAGGAGAGACAGGGATGGCTACACCTTC. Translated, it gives CASSPRRDRDGYTF.

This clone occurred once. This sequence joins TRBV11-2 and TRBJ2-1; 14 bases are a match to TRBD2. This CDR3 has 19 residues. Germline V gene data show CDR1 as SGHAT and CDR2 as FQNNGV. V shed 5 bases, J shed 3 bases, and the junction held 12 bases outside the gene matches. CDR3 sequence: CASSPIGTGTSGSYNEQFF. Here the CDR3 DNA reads TGTGCCAGCAGCCCTATTGGGACAGGGACTAGCGGGAGCTACAATGAGCAGTTCTTC. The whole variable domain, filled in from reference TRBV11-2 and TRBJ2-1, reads EAGVAQSPRYKIIEKRQSVAFWCNPISGHATLYWYQQILGQGPKLLIQFQNNGVVDDSQLPKDRFSAERLKGVDSTLKIQPAKLEDSAVYLCASSPIGTGTSGSYNEQFFGPGTRLTVL.

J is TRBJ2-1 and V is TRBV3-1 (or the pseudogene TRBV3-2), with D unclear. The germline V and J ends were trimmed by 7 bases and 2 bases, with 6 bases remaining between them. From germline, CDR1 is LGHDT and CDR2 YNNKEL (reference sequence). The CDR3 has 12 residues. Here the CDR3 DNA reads TGTGCCAGCAAAAGCACCTACAATGAGCAGTTCTTC. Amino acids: CASKSTYNEQFF.

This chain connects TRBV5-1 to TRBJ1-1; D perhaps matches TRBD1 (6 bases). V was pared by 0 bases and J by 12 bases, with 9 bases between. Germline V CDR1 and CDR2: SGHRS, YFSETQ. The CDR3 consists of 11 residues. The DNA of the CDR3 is TGCGCCAGCAGCTTGGACAGGGCTACTTTCTTT. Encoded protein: CASSLDRATFF.

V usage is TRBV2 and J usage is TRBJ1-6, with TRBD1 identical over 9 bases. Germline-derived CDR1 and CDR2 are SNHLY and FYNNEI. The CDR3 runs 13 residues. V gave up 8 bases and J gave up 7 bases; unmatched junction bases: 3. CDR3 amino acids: CASAGTGNSPLHF. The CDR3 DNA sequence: TGTGCCAGCGCGGGGACAGGGAATTCACCCCTCCACTTT.

The CDR3 here is CASSLGTGSSPLHF. For the CDR3, the DNA is TGTGCCAGCAGCCTAGGGACCGGGAGTTCACCCCTCCACTTT. The chain recombines TRBV14 with TRBJ1-6; tentative D call: TRBD1 (5 bases). Between the trimmed V and J ends, which lost 4 bases and 9 bases, there was a span of 13 bases. This CDR3 contains 14 residues. Germline loops: CDR1 SGHDN, CDR2 FVKESK.

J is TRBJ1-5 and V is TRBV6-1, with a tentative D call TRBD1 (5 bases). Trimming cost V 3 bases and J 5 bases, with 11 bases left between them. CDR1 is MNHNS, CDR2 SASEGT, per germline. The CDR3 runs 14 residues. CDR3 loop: CASSETQVYQPQHF. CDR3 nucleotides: TGTGCCAGCAGTGAGACACAGGTATATCAGCCCCAGCATTTT.

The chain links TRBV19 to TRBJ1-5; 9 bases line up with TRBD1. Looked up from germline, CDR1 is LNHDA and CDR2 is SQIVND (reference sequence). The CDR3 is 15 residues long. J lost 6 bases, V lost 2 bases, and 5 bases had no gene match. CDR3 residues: CASSIYRGQGQPQHF. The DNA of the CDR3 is TGTGCCAGTAGTATATACAGGGGACAGGGTCAGCCCCAGCATTTT. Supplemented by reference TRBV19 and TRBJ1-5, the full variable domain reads DGGITQSPKYLFRKEGQNVTLSCEQNLNHDAMYWYRQDPGQGLRLIYYSQIVNDFQKGDIAEGYSVSREKKESFPLTVTSAQKNPTAFYLCASSIYRGQGQPQHFGDGTRLSIL.

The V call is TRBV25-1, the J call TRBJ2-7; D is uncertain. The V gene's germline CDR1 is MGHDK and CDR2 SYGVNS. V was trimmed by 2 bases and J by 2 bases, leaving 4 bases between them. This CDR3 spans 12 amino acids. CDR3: CASSETTYEQYF. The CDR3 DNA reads TGTGCCAGCAGTGAAACTACCTACGAGCAGTACTTC.

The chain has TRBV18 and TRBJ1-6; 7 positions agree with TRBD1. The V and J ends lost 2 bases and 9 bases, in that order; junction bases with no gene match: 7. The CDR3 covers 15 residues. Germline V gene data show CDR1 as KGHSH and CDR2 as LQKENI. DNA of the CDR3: TGTGCCAGCTCACCAGATGACAGGGCCGGTTCACCCCTCCACTTT. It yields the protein CASSPDDRAGSPLHF.